This entry describes one T cell receptor beta chain. Antigen unknown. Trimming cost V 5 bases and J 2 bases, with 12 bases left between them. There are 14 residues in the CDR3. Germline-derived CDR1 and CDR2 are SGHAT and FQDESV (reference sequence). This sample was taken from a study of cytomegalovirus exposure and HLA in healthy donors. Whole-study findings and limits: It was taken for granted in presence/absence analyses that sequencing depth across donors was roughly uniform.

PCR amplification relied on 60 Vbeta primers (plus 13 Jbeta primers). This table comes from immunoSEQ multiplex PCR, and its TCRdb copy is limited to in-frame clones, with some not included. Of 100,000 or so clones listed, 76% were seen once; the top ten hold 4%. This chain uses TRBV11-1 with TRBJ2-5, with D unclear. Sample: PBMCs. The TCR sequence derives from a woman between 45 and 65 years old in good health and CMV-seropositive. The CDR3 here is CASSPPQSQETQYF. The CDR3 DNA reads TGTGCCAGCAGCCCCCCCCAGTCTCAAGAGACCCAGTACTTC.